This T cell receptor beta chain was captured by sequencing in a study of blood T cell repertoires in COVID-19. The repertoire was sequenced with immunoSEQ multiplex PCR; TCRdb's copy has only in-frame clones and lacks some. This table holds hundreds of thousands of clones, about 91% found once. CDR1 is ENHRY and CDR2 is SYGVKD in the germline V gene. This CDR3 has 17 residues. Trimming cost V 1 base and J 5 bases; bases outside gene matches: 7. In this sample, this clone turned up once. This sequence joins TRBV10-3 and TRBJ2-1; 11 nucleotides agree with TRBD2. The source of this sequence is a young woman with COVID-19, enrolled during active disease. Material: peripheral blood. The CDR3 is CAISEFLSGGGNNEQFF. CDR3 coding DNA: TGTGCCATCAGTGAGTTCCTTAGCGGGGGGGGAAACAATGAGCAGTTCTTC.